The present T cell receptor (beta chain) was sequenced within a study of blood T cell repertoires in COVID-19. At the level of the study: Samples of COVID-19 (acute and convalescent) were obtained from the United States, Italy and Spain.

Authors' processing steps: Amplifying reference gene primers gave estimates of nucleated cell counts. The repertoire was sequenced with immunoSEQ multiplex PCR; TCRdb's copy has only in-frame clones and lacks some. Clonal size and the V and J genes are those of that table, whereas D and trimming came from the DNA. The top ten hold roughly 6.6% of the sample, which has approximately 350,000 clones, approximately 86% seen once. Trimming removed 5 bases from V and 1 base from J; junction bases left unmatched: 2. The CDR3 has 15 residues. Germline CDR1 is MNHNY and CDR2 is SVGAGI (reference sequence). The Seattle patients joined while their infection was active and were tracked longitudinally afterward.

Source material: peripheral blood. The rearrangement joins TRBV6-6 to TRBJ1-5; TRBD1 aligns across 10 bases. The sequence was obtained from a woman aged 55 to 70 with COVID-19, enrolled during active disease. For the CDR3, the DNA is TGTGCCAGCAGTAAGGGACAGGGGAGCAATCAGCCCCAGCATTTT. Protein: CASSKGQGSNQPQHF.